The rows below give T cell receptor beta chains drawn from one sample of a study of T cell changes during pregnancy in multiple sclerosis. Method: immunoSEQ multiplex PCR; TCRdb's copy keeps in-frame clones and lacks some. The sample lists about 75,000 clones; roughly 90% were seen once. Source: peripheral blood, taken in the first trimester of pregnancy. The receptors were sampled from a female donor in good health, enrolled as a control in a pregnancy study. The conserved cysteine and the conserved F or W are not part of the CDR3 here. Fields, in order: V gene, J gene, CDR3 protein.

v_call: TRBV6-5; j_call: TRBJ1-6; cdr3_aa: ASSYSSSSYNSPLH
v_call: TRBV19; j_call: TRBJ1-2; cdr3_aa: ASSTAQDYGYT
v_call: TRBV5-6; j_call: .; cdr3_aa: AIPSQGIHYEQY
v_call: TRBV12-5; j_call: TRBJ2-7; cdr3_aa: ASGFGTGDSYEQY
v_call: TRBV6-5; j_call: TRBJ1-2; cdr3_aa: ASRDRDRGPYGYT
v_call: TRBV5-1; j_call: TRBJ2-2; cdr3_aa: ASSLVTTGTGELF
v_call: TRBV7-9; j_call: TRBJ2-7; cdr3_aa: ASSFTGTGSYEQY
v_call: TRBV4-3; j_call: TRBJ2-3; cdr3_aa: ASSLWASLADTQY
v_call: TRBV5-6; j_call: TRBJ2-5; cdr3_aa: ASSGHSETQY
v_call: TRBV27; j_call: TRBJ1-5; cdr3_aa: ASSTRQGYSNQPQH
v_call: TRBV2; j_call: TRBJ1-3; cdr3_aa: ASSLQGSGNTIY
v_call: TRBV7-9; j_call: TRBJ2-1; cdr3_aa: ASSRRGTASGTQGEQF
v_call: TRBV18; j_call: TRBJ1-2; cdr3_aa: ASSPGQGTYGYT
v_call: TRBV10-3; j_call: TRBJ1-2; cdr3_aa: AISFGTAYGYT
v_call: TRBV10-3; j_call: TRBJ2-7; cdr3_aa: AISDSGFSYEQY
v_call: TRBV7-2; j_call: TRBJ2-5; cdr3_aa: ASSLRGQGGETQY
v_call: TRBV6-1; j_call: TRBJ1-3; cdr3_aa: ASSLDRISGNTIY
v_call: TRBV7-9; j_call: TRBJ2-2; cdr3_aa: ASSAGGTGAGELF
v_call: TRBV7-2; j_call: TRBJ1-2; cdr3_aa: ASSLGMWRGRGGYT
v_call: TRBV7-6; j_call: TRBJ2-1; cdr3_aa: ASSLGTGNYNEQF
v_call: TRBV28; j_call: TRBJ2-5; cdr3_aa: ASSTGAGQGMQETQY
v_call: TRBV4-2; j_call: .; cdr3_aa: ASSLAGTSGPYEQY
v_call: TRBV28; j_call: TRBJ1-3; cdr3_aa: ASEVRGTGNTIY
v_call: TRBV29-1; j_call: TRBJ1-5; cdr3_aa: SAASGTANQPQH
v_call: TRBV5-1; j_call: TRBJ2-7; cdr3_aa: ASSLGRTPLQDEQY
v_call: TRBV7-9; j_call: TRBJ1-2; cdr3_aa: ASSDDINYGYT
v_call: TRBV6-5; j_call: TRBJ1-3; cdr3_aa: ASSYRGRLSGNTIY
v_call: TRBV4-1; j_call: TRBJ1-1; cdr3_aa: ASSQVGQENTEAF
v_call: TRBV9; j_call: TRBJ1-2; cdr3_aa: ASSFSDSNYGYT
v_call: TRBV7-9; j_call: TRBJ1-2; cdr3_aa: ASSLGRQENGYT
v_call: TRBV2; j_call: TRBJ1-2; cdr3_aa: AGEDRSYGGYT
v_call: TRBV5-6; j_call: TRBJ1-6; cdr3_aa: ASSRWGDSPLH
v_call: TRBV30; j_call: TRBJ1-5; cdr3_aa: AWSTDPAGQPQH
v_call: TRBV6-5; j_call: TRBJ2-3; cdr3_aa: ASRRGIVPDTQY
v_call: TRBV11-3; j_call: TRBJ1-1; cdr3_aa: ASSSSTGVQAF
v_call: TRBV7-2; j_call: TRBJ1-2; cdr3_aa: ASSLPPGQGST
v_call: TRBV6-6; j_call: TRBJ2-7; cdr3_aa: ASSYSTSGGNEQY
v_call: TRBV11-3; j_call: TRBJ2-2; cdr3_aa: ASSPGTLAGGSAGELF
v_call: TRBV6-6; j_call: TRBJ1-2; cdr3_aa: ASSASGQGSGYT
v_call: TRBV29-1; j_call: TRBJ2-3; cdr3_aa: SVELASSTDTQY
v_call: TRBV9; j_call: TRBJ2-1; cdr3_aa: ASSVTSGRDYEQF